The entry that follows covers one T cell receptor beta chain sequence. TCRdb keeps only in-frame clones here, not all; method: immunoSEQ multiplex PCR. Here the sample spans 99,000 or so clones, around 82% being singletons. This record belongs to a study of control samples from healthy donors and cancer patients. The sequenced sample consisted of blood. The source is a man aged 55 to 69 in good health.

CDR3 region: CASSFSTGELFF. For the CDR3, the DNA is TGTGCCAGCAGCTTTTCTACCGGGGAGCTGTTTTTT. The V call is TRBV5-5, the J call TRBJ2-2; D remains ambiguous. Trimming removed 2 bases from V and 5 bases from J, with 4 bases in between. The germline V gene has CDR1 SGHKS and CDR2 YYEKEE (reference sequence). The CDR3 length is 12 residues.